This T cell receptor (beta chain) was sequenced in a study of beta chain features in type 1 diabetes. Study-level information: The study found patients and healthy donors alike in age, gender and cell yields.

The study's findings and limits: Compared with healthy donors, patients appeared to share more similar naive, central memory and regulatory TCRB repertoires. When Type 1 diabetes patients were examined, their TCRB CDR3s proved moderately but significantly shorter in all four CD4+ subsets.

This clone appeared a few times. Its specificity is unknown. J gave up 5 bases and V 2 bases, and 6 bases lay outside the gene matches. The CDR3 consists of 15 residues. Looked up from germline, CDR1 is MDHEN and CDR2 is SYDVKM. Sampling consisted of one heparinised blood draw per donor, averaging around 110 mL. It was via CD45RO/CCR7/CD25/CD127/CD95/CD27 that CD4+ naive, central memory, regulatory and stem cell-like memory cells were sorted. The entirety of the isolated RNA underwent reverse transcription, so expressed TCRB transcripts were sequenced. Generated by immunoSEQ multiplex PCR, the TCRdb table keeps only in-frame clones and is missing some. The sample lists fewer than 350,000 clones; over 14% were seen once.

V is TRBV28 and J is TRBJ2-7; 10 bases agree with TRBD1. Input material: naive CD4+ T cells from blood. The sequence was obtained from a man aged 18-30 years with type 1 diabetes. CDR3 loop: CASSLGTGAPHEQYF. The CDR3, as DNA: TGTGCCAGCAGTTTAGGGACAGGGGCTCCCCACGAGCAGTACTTC. Drawing the rest from reference TRBV28 and TRBJ2-7, the complete variable domain is DVKVTQSSRYLVKRTGEKVFLECVQDMDHENMFWYRQDPGLGLRLIYFSYDVKMKEKGDIPEGYSVSREKKERFSLILESASTNQTSMYLCASSLGTGAPHEQYFGPGTRLTVT.